These 27 T cell receptor beta chains came from one sample sequenced in a study of blood T cell repertoires in COVID-19. The repertoire was sequenced with immunoSEQ multiplex PCR; TCRdb's copy has only in-frame clones and lacks some. Of 200,000 to 250,000 clones in the sample, 87% were seen once. Material: PBMCs or T cells enriched from blood (not recorded which). Every receptor here comes from a man aged 30 to 45 who had recovered from COVID-19.

The CDR3, as DNA: TGTGCTAGTGGTTCCCACACAGGGGGGGACACTGAAGCTTTCTTT. Protein product: CASGSHTGGDTEAFF. The gene calls are TRBV12-5 and TRBJ1-1; 8 positions match TRBD1. This CDR3 contains 15 residues. Germline CDR1 and CDR2: LGHNT and FRNRAP. The trim removed 4 bases at V and 3 bases at J, leaving 7 bases unmatched.

This chain joins TRBV6-5 and TRBJ1-2; a weak D match, TRBD1 (5 bases). This CDR3 has 15 amino acids. CDR1 is MNHEY and CDR2 is SVGAGI in the germline V gene. The V end was cut by 0 bases, the J end by 2 bases, with 10 bases between. CDR3 loop: CASSYSRKGNYGYTF. CDR3 coding DNA: TGTGCCAGCAGTTACTCTCGCAAGGGGAACTATGGCTACACCTTC.

The chain carries TRBV27 and TRBJ2-7; 9 bases line up with TRBD1. With V trimmed by 4 bases and J by 5 bases, 9 bases remained unmatched. Germline V gene lookup returns CDR1 MNHEY and CDR2 SMNVEV (reference sequence). The CDR3 is 15 residues long. CDR3 nucleotide sequence: TGTGCCAGCAGTTATGGGGACAGGGCGTACGACGAGCAGTACTTC. Translated, it gives CASSYGDRAYDEQYF.

The chain uses TRBV30 and TRBJ1-1; unclear D gene. The germline V gene encodes CDR1 GTSNPN and CDR2 SVGIG (reference sequence). V was shortened by 0 bases and J by 1 base, with 6 bases between the two germline ends. The CDR3 covers 13 residues. The CDR3 loop reads CAWSVNRNTEAFF. The CDR3 nucleotides read TGTGCCTGGAGTGTGAACAGGAACACTGAAGCTTTCTTT.

This rearrangement joins TRBV5-4 to TRBJ1-4, with 9 bases identical to TRBD1. The CDR3 spans 19 residues. Trimming removed 0 bases from V and 9 bases from J; junction bases left unmatched: 18. The germline V gene encodes CDR1 SGHNT and CDR2 YYREEE (reference sequence). The DNA of the CDR3 is TGTGCCAGCAGCTTGGGGAAGACCGGGACAGGGAGATCCAGTCAAAAACTGTTTTTT. This codes for CASSLGKTGTGRSSQKLFF.

The gene calls are TRBV4-3 and TRBJ1-4, with TRBD1 identical over 10 bases. Germline trimming cut 4 bases from V and 8 bases from J; bases unmatched to any gene: 13. Germline-derived CDR1 and CDR2 are LGHNA and YSLEER. The CDR3 is 17 amino acids. CDR3 DNA: TGCGCCAGCAGCCGAGAAAAGACAGGGGGCGCGCAAGAAAAACTGTTTTTT. It is translated as CASSREKTGGAQEKLFF.

V gene TRBV2 combines with J gene TRBJ2-7; 7 bases line up with TRBD2. Germline V gene sequence: CDR1 SNHLY, CDR2 FYNNEI. V trimming: 3 bases; J trimming: 6 bases; junction bases outside the gene matches: 2. This CDR3 has 12 amino acids. The CDR3 sequence is CASSETSLEQYF. In nucleotides, the CDR3 is TGTGCCAGCAGTGAGACTAGCCTCGAGCAGTACTTC.

V gene TRBV5-1 combines with J gene TRBJ2-2, with 7 bases matching TRBD2. V was pared by 1 base and J by 0 bases, with 9 bases of the junction left unmatched. Germline V gene data show CDR1 as SGHRS and CDR2 as YFSETQ. This CDR3 spans 18 amino acids. The CDR3 sequence: CASSLSPGLGTNTGELFF. CDR3 in DNA: TGCGCCAGCAGCTTGTCACCCGGACTAGGGACGAACACCGGGGAGCTGTTTTTT. Filled out from reference TRBV5-1 and TRBJ2-2, the complete variable domain reads KAGVTQTPRYLIKTRGQQVTLSCSPISGHRSVSWYQQTPGQGLQFLFEYFSETQRNKGNFPGRFSGRQFSNSRSEMNVSTLELGDSALYLCASSLSPGLGTNTGELFFGEGSRLTVL.

This chain uses TRBV2 with TRBJ1-2; tentatively, D is TRBD1 (5 bases). V lost 6 bases and J 2 bases, leaving 16 bases between the germline ends. This CDR3 contains 15 residues. Per germline, CDR1 SNHLY and CDR2 FYNNEI. The CDR3 sequence: CASSHRETENYGYTF. For the CDR3, the DNA is TGTGCCAGCAGCCACAGAGAGACAGAAAACTATGGCTACACCTTC.

This rearrangement joins TRBV4-2 to TRBJ2-1; a weak D match, TRBD2 (5 bases). The germline CDR1 and CDR2 sequences are LGHNA and YNFKEQ. This CDR3 region has 16 residues. V was shortened by 0 bases and J by 3 bases, with 12 bases between the two germline ends. CDR3 sequence (DNA): TGTGCCAGCAGCCAAGATCTACTAGTCCTCTACAATGAGCAGTTCTTC. It encodes CASSQDLLVLYNEQFF.

The chain recombines TRBV24-1 with TRBJ2-3; TRBD1 is a possible D gene (6 bases). This CDR3 is built from 17 residues. Germline V gene sequence: CDR1 KGHDR, CDR2 SFDVKD. Trimming pared 7 bases from V and 8 bases from J, leaving 27 bases between. The CDR3 reads CATRPGSQGSKLATQYF. The CDR3 nucleotides read TGTGCCACCAGACCGGGGTCACAGGGATCCAAGCTCGCTACGCAGTATTTT.

The chain employs TRBV4-2 and TRBJ1-2, with 7 bases matching TRBD1. CDR1 and CDR2 (germline): LGHNA, YNFKEQ. This CDR3 is built from 16 residues. Unmatched junction bases numbered 9, after V lost 2 bases and J lost 3 bases. CDR3 sequence reads: CASSQRTGEDHYGYTF. In nucleotides, the CDR3 is TGTGCCAGCAGCCAACGAACAGGGGAGGATCACTATGGCTACACCTTC.

J is TRBJ2-3 and V is TRBV5-4; D is unclear. There are 12 residues in the CDR3. Germline V CDR1 and CDR2: SGHNT, YYREEE (reference sequence). Trimming shortened V by 6 bases and J by 13 bases, and 18 bases separated the two germline ends. CDR3: CASNSLGLVEYF. The CDR3 DNA reads as TGTGCCAGCAACTCTTTGGGCCTTGTTGAGTATTTT.

This chain connects TRBV19 to TRBJ1-5, with 12 bases lining up with TRBD1. Germline assignment: CDR1 LNHDA and CDR2 SQIVND (reference sequence). V trimming: 2 bases; J trimming: 4 bases; junction bases outside the gene matches: 6. The CDR3 extends over 17 amino acids. The CDR3 spells CASSILGTGGRNQPQHF. For the CDR3, the DNA is TGTGCCAGTAGTATACTCGGGACAGGGGGCCGTAATCAGCCCCAGCATTTT.

CDR3 loop: CASSEGVGGSYNEQFF. The CDR3 DNA is TGCGCCAGCAGTGAGGGGGTGGGCGGGTCCTACAATGAGCAGTTCTTC. V and J are TRBV10-2 and TRBJ2-1; perhaps TRBD2 as D (5 bases). Trimming took off 2 bases at V and 1 base at J, with 12 bases between the two ends. The V gene's germline CDR1 is WSHSY and CDR2 SAAADI. CDR3 size: 16 residues.

The chain combines TRBV18 with TRBJ1-1, with 10 bases identical to TRBD1. Looked up from germline, CDR1 is KGHSH and CDR2 is LQKENI. The CDR3 sequence is 15 residues long. V gave up 3 bases and J gave up 11 bases; unmatched junction bases: 12. CDR3 loop: CASSPLEWTGGSAFF. The CDR3, as DNA: TGTGCCAGCTCACCGCTTGAATGGACAGGGGGATCGGCTTTCTTT.

The chain recombines TRBV11-3 with TRBJ2-1, with 9 bases identical to TRBD2. The CDR3 is 16 residues long. Trimming at V came to 1 base and at J to 4 bases, leaving 5 bases not matched to a gene. Germline V CDR1 and CDR2: SGHNT, YENEEA. The CDR3 spells CASSLGGGGAYNEQFF. The CDR3 region has the DNA TGTGCCAGCAGCTTAGGAGGCGGGGGGGCGTACAATGAGCAGTTCTTC.

This clone was observed a single time. The chain uses TRBV6-2 or TRBV6-3 and TRBJ2-1, with 7 bases lining up with TRBD2. Germline lookup yields CDR1 MNHEY and CDR2 SVGEGT. The CDR3 totals 17 residues. V gave up 0 bases and J gave up 0 bases; unmatched junction bases: 5. CDR3 coding DNA: TGTGCCAGCAGTTACTCGACGGGCGGGAGCTCCTACAATGAGCAGTTCTTC. It codes for CASSYSTGGSSYNEQFF.

The CDR3 bases are TGTGCCAGCAGCCAAATTGAGGGACAGGGGAATTCACCCCTCCACTTT. Protein: CASSQIEGQGNSPLHF. V and J are TRBV14 and TRBJ1-6; 10 bases map to TRBD1. V lost 2 bases and J lost 7; bases outside the gene matches: 5. CDR1 is SGHDN and CDR2 is FVKESK in the germline V gene. The CDR3 is 16 amino acids.

The chain carries TRBV4-1 and TRBJ1-3, with a tentative D call TRBD1 (5 bases). V was shortened by 1 base and J by 7 bases, with 14 bases between the two germline ends. The CDR3 loop spans 15 amino acids. Germline CDR1 MGHRA, CDR2 YSYEKL. The CDR3 reads CASSQAGPGRNTIYF. Here the CDR3 DNA reads TGCGCCAGCAGCCAAGCGGGGCCGGGGAGGAACACCATATATTTT.

V is TRBV21-1 and J is TRBJ2-5; the table gives TRBD2 as D, unverified against the DNA. TRBV21-1 is assigned pseudogene status. This CDR3 spans 17 amino acids. The CDR3 is CASSKGEGGPPQETQYF. The CDR3 nucleotides are TGTGCCAGCAGCAAAGGGGAGGGAGGACCCCCCCAAGAGACCCAGTACTTC.

The chain links TRBV12-3 or TRBV12-4 to TRBJ2-7; D gene ambiguous. CDR3 length equals 12 residues. V lost 6 bases to trimming and J lost 7 bases, with 13 bases between them. Here the CDR3 DNA reads TGTGCCAGCAGCTCCCTGCGGTGGGAGCAGTACTTC. Its protein is CASSSLRWEQYF.

The gene calls are TRBV28 and TRBJ1-6; 8 nucleotides align to TRBD1. The CDR3 extends over 14 amino acids. The germline V gene encodes CDR1 MDHEN and CDR2 SYDVKM. Unmatched junction bases numbered 7, after V lost 6 bases and J lost 9 bases. The CDR3 sequence is CASSRQGLGSPLHF. CDR3 DNA sequence: TGTGCCAGCAGCCGACAGGGGTTGGGTTCACCCCTCCACTTT.

V usage is TRBV6-5 and J usage is TRBJ2-7; 7 bases agree with TRBD2. With V trimmed by 6 bases and J by 3 bases, 8 bases remained unmatched. Germline lookup yields CDR1 MNHEY and CDR2 SVGAGI. The CDR3 sequence is 14 residues long. The CDR3 is CASSPGTKNYEQYF. The CDR3 DNA follows: TGTGCCAGCAGCCCCGGGACTAAAAACTACGAGCAGTACTTC.

The chain is built from TRBV10-3 and TRBJ1-5, with TRBD1 as a possible D gene (5 bases). The ends were cut back, 3 bases at V and 2 bases at J, with 8 bases in the middle. The CDR3 loop spans 14 amino acids. In germline, CDR1 is ENHRY, CDR2 SYGVKD. The CDR3, as DNA: TGTGCCATCAGTGACCAGGGCGGCAATCAGCCCCAGCATTTT. Translation gives CAISDQGGNQPQHF.

This chain connects TRBV29-1 to TRBJ1-1; 8 positions agree with TRBD1. Germline V gene data show CDR1 as SQVTM and CDR2 as ANQGSEA. CDR3 length: 13 residues. With 7 bases clipped from V and 0 bases from J, the junction kept 4 bases outside the gene matches. CDR3 residues: CSAGQGLNTEAFF. In nucleotides, the CDR3 is TGCAGCGCCGGACAGGGCTTGAACACTGAAGCTTTCTTT.

The chain joins TRBV24-1 to TRBJ2-2, with a weak D call TRBD2 (5 bases). This CDR3 has 15 residues. Trimming stripped 3 bases from V and 5 bases from J, with 12 bases between. Germline V gene data show CDR1 as KGHDR and CDR2 as SFDVKD. The DNA of the CDR3 is TGTGCCACCAGTGATCCAGGAGGATTGACCGGGGAGCTGTTTTTT. Amino acids: CATSDPGGLTGELFF.